These 8 T cell receptor beta chains came from one sample sequenced in a study of T-cell reconstitution after alpha-beta-depleted transplantation in children (dated by TCRdb to the mid-2010s). The treatment or condition label, read with the paper, signifies: allogeneic hematopoietic cell transplantation with graft depleted of TCRalphabeta T cells and CD19 B cells. The library was produced with PCR. Sequencing was carried out with an Illumina HiSeq 2500. TCR library preparation used molecular barcoding, with unique molecular identifiers applied to normalize quantification of the TCRbeta repertoire. TCRdb trimmed public reads at Q25 via fastp, called clones via MiXCR and kept in-frame beta chains. When rows share a CDR3 protein, they turn into one entry using the most common DNA and genes. The sample table records over 450,000 distinct CDR3 sequences; roughly a tenth of these occur just once. The ten largest clonotypes hold about 2% of the sample.

The input for sequencing was PBMCs, taken before TCRalphabeta/CD19-depleted stem cell transplant. Receptor source: a child younger than 10 with inherited bone marrow failure, due to receive a stem cell transplant.

This clonotype was observed many times. The CDR3 nucleotides read TGTGCCAGCAGTTCCCGGGTACCAAATAGCGGGAGGAGGTTCGCGCACGAGCAGTACTTC. Encoded protein: CASSSRVPNSGRRFAHEQYF. The chain carries TRBV7-6 and TRBJ2-7, with 10 nucleotides matching TRBD2. Per the germline V gene, CDR1 is SGHVS and CDR2 is FNYEAQ. The CDR3 spans 20 residues. Losses at the gene ends were 6 bases for V and 5 bases for J; bases not matched to a gene: 25. The complete variable domain, with remaining parts taken from reference TRBV7-6 and TRBJ2-7, reads GAGVSQSPRYKVTKRGQDVALRCDPISGHVSLYWYRQALGQGPEFLTYFNYEAQQDKSGLPNDRFSAERPEGSISTLTIQRTEQRDSAMYRCASSSRVPNSGRRFAHEQYFGPGTRLTVT.

This clonotype was detected ten times or more. The chain is built from TRBV12-3 or TRBV12-4 and TRBJ2-3; D is possibly TRBD1 or TRBD2 (5 bases each). The CDR3 has 15 amino acids. V was trimmed by 4 bases and J by 0 bases, leaving 11 bases between them. The CDR3 here is CASSSARDSTDTQYF. In nucleotides, the CDR3 is TGTGCCAGCAGTTCCGCCCGGGACAGCACAGATACGCAGTATTTT.

This clonotype was observed at least ten times. V and J are TRBV27 and TRBJ2-5; 9 bases fit TRBD2. Looked up from germline, CDR1 is MNHEY and CDR2 is SMNVEV (reference sequence). The length of the CDR3 is 14 residues. V lost 5 bases and J lost 3; bases outside the gene matches: 4. The CDR3 is CASSVAGEEETQYF. The CDR3 DNA reads TGTGCCAGCAGTGTAGCGGGAGAGGAAGAGACCCAGTACTTC.

The chain is built from TRBV28 and TRBJ2-1; TRBD2 agrees at 8 bases. This CDR3 region has 14 residues. Trimming at V came to 5 bases and at J to 8 bases, leaving 8 bases not matched to a gene. The germline CDR1 and CDR2 sequences are MDHEN and SYDVKM. The CDR3 protein is CASSPPGGGYEQFF. The CDR3, as DNA: TGTGCCAGCAGTCCCCCCGGGGGGGGGTATGAGCAGTTCTTC.

The V and J genes are TRBV19 and TRBJ2-7; 11 bases are shared with TRBD2. This CDR3 region has 16 residues. The germline CDR1 and CDR2 sequences are LNHDA and SQIVND (reference sequence). V lost 5 bases to trimming and J lost 2 bases; unmatched junction nucleotides: 8. DNA of the CDR3: TGTGCCAGTAGTCCCGGCCCGACTAGCGGGACCTACGAGCAGTACTTC. Protein product: CASSPGPTSGTYEQYF.

A word on this clonotype: This may be a read error: a much more frequent sequence differs by one nucleotide. CDR3 DNA sequence: TGTGCCATCAGCCGACAAAGGACAGTTTACGAGCAGTACTTC. Its protein is CAISRQRTVYEQYF. The gene calls are TRBV5-7 and TRBJ2-7; a possible D gene is TRBD1 (6 bases). TRBV5-7 is an ORF for which the function is uncertain. The CDR3 totals 14 residues.

In the case of this clonotype: This may stem from a read error, because a much larger clone lies one nucleotide away. The chain combines TRBV20-1 with TRBJ2-1, with 10 bases lining up with TRBD2. Germline CDR1 reads DFQATT; CDR2 reads SNEGSKA (reference sequence). The length of the CDR3 is 12 residues. CDR3 amino acids: CSATRTSGGIAF. The CDR3 nucleotides read TGCAGTGCTACGCGGACTAGCGGTGGCATAGCCTTC.

This clonotype has at least ten counts. The rearrangement uses TRBV9 and TRBJ2-3; tentatively, D is TRBD2 (7 bases). Germline V CDR1 and CDR2: SGDLS, YYNGEE. V was clipped by 0 bases and J by 2 bases, with 13 bases between them. This CDR3 spans 16 amino acids. For the CDR3, the DNA is TGTGCCAGCAGCGTAGAGCGAGCGGGACACACAGATACGCAGTATTTT. As protein: CASSVERAGHTDTQYF. The full variable domain, rest sourced from reference TRBV9 and TRBJ2-3, is DSGVTQTPKHLITATGQRVTLRCSPRSGDLSVYWYQQSLDQGLQFLIQYYNGEERAKGNILERFSAQQFPDLHSELNLSSLELGDSALYFCASSVERAGHTDTQYFGPGTRLTVL.